Within the sample, the clone carrying this T cell receptor beta chain is large (0.1 to 1%). Its antigen is undetermined. The sample comes from a study of T cells in Graves' hyperthyroidism and ophthalmopathy. Overall study findings and caveats: Onset of ophthalmopathy came a median roughly 6 months after the model predicted it. Ophthalmopathy stood apart from stable hyperthyroidism in a 13 V-J model.

Newly diagnosed hyperthyroidism patients aged 18 to 65 years had disease lasting under 2 months. The PBMCs were taken from roughly 10 ml of fresh peripheral blood. J gave up 4 bases and V 5 bases, and 4 bases lay outside the gene matches. CDR3 length: 15 amino acids. The germline V gene has CDR1 MNHEY and CDR2 SMNVEV (reference sequence). From RNA transcripts, TCR beta CDR3 regions were amplified. The study used the HTBI primer set for a first-round RT-PCR of the TCR CDR3. TCRdb reanalysed the multiplex PCR reads using MiXCR and keeps one entry per CDR3 protein. This table has roughly 380,000 distinct CDR3 sequences, roughly 13% appearing once.

The source of this sequence is a woman aged 18-29 years with Graves' hyperthyroidism. Sequencing used blood. This chain links TRBV27 with TRBJ2-5; TRBD2 agrees at 13 bases. CDR3 protein: CASSRRLAGGETQYF. DNA for the CDR3: TGTGCCAGCAGTCGAAGACTAGCGGGAGGAGAGACCCAGTACTTC.